This TCR beta chain comes out of a study of human T cells and chemical hapten exposure. The wider study: Alopecia areata, totalis or universalis was found in mostly female patients.

The sample's time point: pre-sensitization, week 0. Treatment described: therapeutic diphenylcyclopropenone sensitization with weekly scalp DPC. This clonotype was seen many times. TCRdb processed the RACE reads anew with MiXCR; each CDR3 protein has one entry. The sample has over 300,000 distinct CDR3 sequences, roughly 5% seen once. V lost 2 bases and J 6 bases, leaving 11 bases between the germline ends. The V gene's germline CDR1 is SEHNR and CDR2 FQNEAQ (reference sequence). The CDR3 has 15 amino acids. The clonotype was recovered from a woman between 45 and 65 years old with alopecia areata. Some clones in this sample may be carry-over from other donors' samples. The V and J genes are TRBV7-9 and TRBJ1-6, with D hard to call. The sample here was whole blood, taken in connection with sensitization to the hapten diphenylcyclopropenone (DPC). CDR3 nucleotides: TGTGCCAGCAGCTTATCCGGCCAGAGTAATTCACCCCTCCACTTT. Its protein product is CASSLSGQSNSPLHF.